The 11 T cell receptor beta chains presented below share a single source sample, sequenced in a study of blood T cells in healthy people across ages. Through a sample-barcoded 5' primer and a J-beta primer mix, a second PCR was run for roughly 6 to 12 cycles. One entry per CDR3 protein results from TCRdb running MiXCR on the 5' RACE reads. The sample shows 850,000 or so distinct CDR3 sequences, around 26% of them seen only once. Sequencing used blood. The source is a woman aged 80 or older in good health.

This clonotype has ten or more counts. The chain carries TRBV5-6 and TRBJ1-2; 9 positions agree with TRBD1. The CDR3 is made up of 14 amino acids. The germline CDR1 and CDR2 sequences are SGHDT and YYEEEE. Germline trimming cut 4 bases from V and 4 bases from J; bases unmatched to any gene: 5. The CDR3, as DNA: TGTGCCAGCAGCACGGGACAGGGACGCTATGGCTACACCTTC. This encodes CASSTGQGRYGYTF.

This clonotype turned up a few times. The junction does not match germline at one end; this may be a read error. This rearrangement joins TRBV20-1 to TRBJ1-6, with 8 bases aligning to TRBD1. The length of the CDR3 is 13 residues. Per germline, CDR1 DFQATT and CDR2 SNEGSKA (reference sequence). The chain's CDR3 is CSADRGANSPLHF. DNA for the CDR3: TGCAGTGCTGACAGGGGTGCTAATTCGCCCCTCCACTTT.

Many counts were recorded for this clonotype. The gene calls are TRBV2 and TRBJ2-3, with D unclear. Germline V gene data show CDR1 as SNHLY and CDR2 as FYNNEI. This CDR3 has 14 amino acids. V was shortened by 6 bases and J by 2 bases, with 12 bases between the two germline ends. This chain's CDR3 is CASRVQINTDTQYF. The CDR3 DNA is TGTGCCAGCAGGGTACAAATCAACACAGATACGCAGTATTTT.

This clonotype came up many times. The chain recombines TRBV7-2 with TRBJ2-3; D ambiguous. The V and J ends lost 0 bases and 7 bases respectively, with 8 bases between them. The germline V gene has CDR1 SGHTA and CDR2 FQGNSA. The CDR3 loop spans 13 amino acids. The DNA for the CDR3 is TGTGCCAGCAGCTTAGCCGACTGGAATACGCAGTATTTT. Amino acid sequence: CASSLADWNTQYF.

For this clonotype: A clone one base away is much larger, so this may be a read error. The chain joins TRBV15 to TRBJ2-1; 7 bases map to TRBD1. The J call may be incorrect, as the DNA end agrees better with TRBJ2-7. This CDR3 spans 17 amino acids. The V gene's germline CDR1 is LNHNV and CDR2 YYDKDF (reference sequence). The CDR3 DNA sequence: TGTGCCACCAGCAGAGAGTGGACAGGTAGCTCCTACAATGAGCAGTACTTC. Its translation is CATSREWTGSSYNEQYF.

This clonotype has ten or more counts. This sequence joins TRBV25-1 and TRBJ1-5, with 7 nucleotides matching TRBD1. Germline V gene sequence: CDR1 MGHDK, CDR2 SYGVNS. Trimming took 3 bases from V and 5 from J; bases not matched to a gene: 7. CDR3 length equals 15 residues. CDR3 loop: CASSDTGAPDQPQHF. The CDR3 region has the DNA TGTGCCAGCAGTGATACAGGGGCCCCCGATCAGCCCCAGCATTTT.

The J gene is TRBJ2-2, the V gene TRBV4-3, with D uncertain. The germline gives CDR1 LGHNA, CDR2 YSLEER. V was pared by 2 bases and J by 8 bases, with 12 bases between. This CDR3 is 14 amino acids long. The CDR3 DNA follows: TGCGCCAGCAGCCAAAGTCAATATGCGGGGGAGCTGTTTTTT. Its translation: CASSQSQYAGELFF.

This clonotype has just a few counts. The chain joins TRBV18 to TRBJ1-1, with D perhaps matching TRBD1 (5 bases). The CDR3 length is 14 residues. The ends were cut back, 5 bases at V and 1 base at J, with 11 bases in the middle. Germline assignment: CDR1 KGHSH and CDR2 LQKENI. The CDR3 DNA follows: TGTGCCAGCTCAACCTCCGGGGGGAACACTGAAGCTTTCTTT. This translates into CASSTSGGNTEAFF. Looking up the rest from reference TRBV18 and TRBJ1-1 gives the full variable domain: NAGVMQNPRHLVRRRGQEARLRCSPMKGHSHVYWYRQLPEEGLKFMVYLQKENIIDESGMPKERFSAEFPKEGPSILRIQQVVRGDSAAYFCASSTSGGNTEAFFGQGTRLTVV.

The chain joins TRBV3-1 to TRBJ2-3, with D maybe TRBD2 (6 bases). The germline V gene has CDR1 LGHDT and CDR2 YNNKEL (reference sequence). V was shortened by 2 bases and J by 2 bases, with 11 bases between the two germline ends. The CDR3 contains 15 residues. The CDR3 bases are TGTGCCAGCAGCCAAAACTTACTAGCCACAGATACGCAGTATTTT. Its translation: CASSQNLLATDTQYF.

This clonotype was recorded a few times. The CDR3 spells CSVEEVRGDTQYF. The DNA for the CDR3 is TGCAGCGTTGAAGAAGTAAGGGGGGATACGCAGTATTTT. The J gene is TRBJ2-3, the V gene TRBV29-1, with D possibly TRBD1 on 6 matching bases. CDR1 is SQVTM and CDR2 is ANQGSEA in the germline V gene. The CDR3 is made up of 13 amino acids. V was shortened by 0 bases and J by 6 bases, with 10 bases between the two germline ends.

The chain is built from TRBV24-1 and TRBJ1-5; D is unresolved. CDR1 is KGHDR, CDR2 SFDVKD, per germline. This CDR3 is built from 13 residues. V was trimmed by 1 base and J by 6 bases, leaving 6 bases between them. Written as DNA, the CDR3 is TGTGCCACCAGTGATTTTCGGGGTCAGCCCCAGCATTTT. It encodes CATSDFRGQPQHF.